Described below is a single TCR beta chain sequence and its context. Its antigen remains unidentified. No base qualities exist here, and no much larger clone lies one base off it. This entry comes from a study of T cell responses to AZD1222 COVID-19 vaccine (dated by TCRdb to the early 2020s). Describing the broader study: AZD1222 recipients whose second dose came at about 4 weeks and those whose second dose came at about 12 weeks were combined into one group, since spike-specific TCR depth and breadth did not differ between the two schedules. TCR sequencing covered more than 230 trial participants: 200 to 220 given two doses of AZD1222 and 26 given two doses of MenACWY control vaccine. Trial participants were enrolled into age subgroups of 18-55, 56-69 and 70-plus years, which contained about 150, 28 and 57 TCR-sequenced participants, respectively.

The investigation overall reported the following: Because no day 14 peak-response samples were available, the repertoires could be characterized only after the peak T cell response. Participants were mostly white British and included more females than males, and it was suggested by the authors that clonal diversity may have been underestimated. The vaccine-associated CD4 TCRs covered the entire spike protein, and the dominant responses fell in regions 160-218 and 743-854. In the small 56-69-year group, the increase in depth fell short of significance, most likely because of low power. Epitopes outside the regions mutated in the B.1.351 and B.1.1.7 variants were reportedly recognized by nearly half of the unique spike-specific TCRs. Only five to seven AZD1222 recipients were SARS-CoV-2 seropositive at baseline, limiting conclusions about previously exposed vaccinees. Spike-specific TCR breadth and depth rose significantly after two AZD1222 doses compared with day 0 and with MenACWY recipients.

Read against the paper, the sample's time point label means: baseline before first vaccination. The vaccinee samples were drawn from two UK trials, COV001 and COV002, one of which was a single-blind randomized controlled phase 2/3 trial testing AZD1222 (ChAdOx1 nCoV-19) in healthy adults. For TCRbeta chain sequencing, PBMC samples from trial participants were taken at day 0 and at day 28 after the second dose. Between the V and J ends, shortened by 2 bases and 5 bases respectively, the junction contains 10 bases. Inclusive of the bounding cysteine and phenylalanine, the CDR3 is 13 residues long. Only CDR3 DNA remains: 39 bases, in frame from the first base. The germline V gene yields MGHRA for CDR1 and YSYEKL for CDR2. The CDR3 regions of human TCRbeta chains were analyzed by immunosequencing. The study's own analysis went as follows. Repertoire TCRs were matched against a reference library of SARS-CoV-2-specific TCRs generated with the MIRA antigen-specificity platform. Breadth was defined as the fraction of unique TCRs that were SARS-CoV-2-associated, and depth was defined as the fraction of total T cells that were SARS-CoV-2-associated. Using the MIRA data, each spike-specific TCR was assigned both to the spike region to which the TCR was reactive and to a CD4 or CD8 class. Log10-transformed breadth and depth values were compared by one-way ANOVA with Sidak's multiple comparisons tests. What TCRdb holds here is the immuneACCESS table cut down to in-frame rearrangements. Part of the clones is not present; checked against another copy, under half of the missing clones reflect an unresolved V gene, and the others are unexplained. That table supplies the V and J calls and clone size; D and trimming were determined from the DNA. In this sample the table shows roughly 150,000 clones, 90% to 95% of which occur a single time. 1.4% of the sample comes from the top ten.

This sequence uses TRBV4-1 and TRBJ2-7; the D gene is not confidently resolved. The origin of this receptor is an adult in good health. This material consisted of peripheral blood, taken on day 0 of AZD1222 vaccination. The sequenced DNA: TGCGCCAGCAGCCAACCCCTAAACCACGAGCAGTACTTC. Its product reads: CASSQPLNHEQYF.